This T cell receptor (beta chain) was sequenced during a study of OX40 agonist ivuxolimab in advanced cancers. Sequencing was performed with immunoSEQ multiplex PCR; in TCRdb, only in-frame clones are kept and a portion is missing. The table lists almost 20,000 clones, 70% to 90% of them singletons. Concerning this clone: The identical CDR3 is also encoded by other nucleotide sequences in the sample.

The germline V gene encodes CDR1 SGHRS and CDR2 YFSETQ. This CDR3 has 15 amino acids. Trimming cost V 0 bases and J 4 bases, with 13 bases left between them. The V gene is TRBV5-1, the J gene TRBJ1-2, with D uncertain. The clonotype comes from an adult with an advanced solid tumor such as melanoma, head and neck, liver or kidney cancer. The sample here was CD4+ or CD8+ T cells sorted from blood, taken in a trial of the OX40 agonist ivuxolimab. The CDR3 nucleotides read TGCGCCAGCAGCTTGGAGGGCGGCCGTCTCTATGGCTACACCTTC. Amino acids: CASSLEGGRLYGYTF.